The 12 T cell receptor beta chains in this list originate from one sample, sequenced in a study of blood T cells in healthy people across ages. Together with a sample-barcoded 5' primer, a J-beta primer mix was included in a second PCR lasting about 7 to 11 cycles. TCRdb ran MiXCR on the 5' RACE reads and lists one entry per CDR3 protein. The sample carries around 870,000 distinct CDR3 sequences, 29% recorded once. Material: blood. The receptor source for this set is a woman at least 80 years old in good health.

This clonotype was detected a few times. A much larger clone differs from this one at a single base, so this may be a read error. The gene calls are TRBV5-1 and TRBJ2-5; D is uncertain. This CDR3 comprises 13 residues. V gave up 0 bases and J gave up 11 bases, with 14 bases separating them. Germline V CDR1 and CDR2: SGHRS, YFSETQ. The CDR3 region has the DNA TGCGCCAGCAGCTTGGAAGGCCAACGTGAGCAGTACTTC. It codes for CASSLEGQREQYF.

This clonotype was seen repeatedly, ten times or more. DNA for the CDR3: TGTGCCAGCAGCTTCTCAGGGACCTCAGGGGGCTACACCTTC. Its translation: CASSFSGTSGGYTF. The V and J genes are TRBV5-6 and TRBJ1-2; D possibly corresponds to TRBD1 (5 bases). Per germline, CDR1 SGHDT and CDR2 YYEEEE. This CDR3 has 14 amino acids. Trimming shortened V by 2 bases and J by 8 bases, and 16 bases separated the two germline ends.

This clonotype was seen once. The rearrangement links TRBV7-2 to TRBJ2-1; D gene ambiguous. The length of the CDR3 is 17 residues. Deletions cut 3 bases from V and 0 bases from J, with 15 bases between. Germline assignment: CDR1 SGHTA and CDR2 FQGNSA. In DNA form, the CDR3 reads TGTGCCAGCAGCTTGGGGATGGGGATGAGCTCCTACAATGAGCAGTTCTTC. Amino acid sequence: CASSLGMGMSSYNEQFF.

In the case of this clonotype: Since a much larger clone is just one base distant, this may be a read error. CDR3 region: CASSLGGGGATDTQYF. CDR3 nucleotide sequence: TGTGCCAGCAGCTTGGGAGGCGGGGGGGCCACAGATACGCAGTATTTT. The gene calls are TRBV5-4 and TRBJ2-3, with TRBD2 matching 9 bases. The germline gives CDR1 SGHNT, CDR2 YYREEE (reference sequence). This CDR3 comprises 16 residues. The V gene end was trimmed by 0 bases and the J gene end by 2 bases; junction bases not matched to a gene: 4. Full variable domain (rest looked up from reference TRBV5-4 and TRBJ2-3): ETGVTQSPTHLIKTRGQQVTLRCSSQSGHNTVSWYQQALGQGPQFIFQYYREEENGRGNFPPRFSGLQFPNYSSELNVNALELDDSALYLCASSLGGGGATDTQYFGPGTRLTVL.

The V and J genes are TRBV7-2 and TRBJ2-1, with D maybe TRBD2 (5 bases). V was pared by 1 base and J by 7 bases, with 11 bases between. The CDR3 spans 14 residues. Germline V gene sequence: CDR1 SGHTA, CDR2 FQGNSA. CDR3 in amino acids: CASSLDFSENEQFF. CDR3 bases: TGTGCCAGCAGCTTAGATTTTAGCGAAAATGAGCAGTTCTTC.

This clonotype was seen a handful of times. The chain is built from TRBV13 and TRBJ2-1; possible D gene TRBD2, 5 bases. Germline V gene data show CDR1 as PRHDT and CDR2 as FYEKMQ (reference sequence). Trimming cost V 3 bases and J 6 bases, with 12 bases left between them. The CDR3 runs to 14 residues. CDR3 loop: CASSFPSSSNEQFF. The CDR3 DNA follows: TGTGCCAGCAGCTTCCCATCTAGCTCCAATGAGCAGTTCTTC. The full variable domain, its missing parts supplied by reference TRBV13 and TRBJ2-1, is AAGVIQSPRHLIKEKRETATLKCYPIPRHDTVYWYQQGPGQDPQFLISFYEKMQSDKGSIPDRFSAQQFSDYHSELNMSSLELGDSALYFCASSFPSSSNEQFFGPGTRLTVL.

V usage is TRBV3-1 and J usage is TRBJ2-7; TRBD1 agrees at 7 bases. J gave up 7 bases and V 1 base, and 7 bases lay outside the gene matches. The CDR3 sequence is 14 residues long. CDR1 is LGHDT and CDR2 is YNNKEL in the germline V gene (reference sequence). CDR3 protein: CASSQGGQPNEQYF. The CDR3 DNA sequence: TGTGCCAGCAGCCAAGGGGGACAGCCCAATGAGCAGTACTTC.

The chain has TRBV9 and TRBJ1-4; D ambiguous. Germline CDR1 SGDLS, CDR2 YYNGEE. Trimming removed 6 bases at V and 12 bases at J, with 24 bases between. The CDR3 is 15 residues long. CDR3 protein: CASTPDPGGQEELFF. As DNA, the CDR3 is TGTGCCAGCACCCCAGACCCCGGTGGGCAGGAAGAACTGTTTTTT. Supplemented by reference TRBV9 and TRBJ1-4, the full variable domain reads DSGVTQTPKHLITATGQRVTLRCSPRSGDLSVYWYQQSLDQGLQFLIQYYNGEERAKGNILERFSAQQFPDLHSELNLSSLELGDSALYFCASTPDPGGQEELFFGSGTQLSVL.

This clonotype was recorded a few times. The gene calls are TRBV19 and TRBJ2-1; D ambiguous. The ends were cut back, 3 bases at V and 0 bases at J, with 15 bases in the middle. The V gene's germline CDR1 is LNHDA and CDR2 SQIVND (reference sequence). The CDR3 contains 17 residues. The CDR3 here is CASSMENLGRSYNEQFF. The DNA of the CDR3 is TGTGCCAGTAGTATGGAAAACTTAGGACGCTCCTACAATGAGCAGTTCTTC.

This clonotype was counted only a few times. The chain links TRBV7-9 to TRBJ2-6, with 8 nucleotides matching TRBD1. J lost 2 bases, V lost 1 base, and 4 bases had no gene match. CDR3 length equals 17 residues. Germline V CDR1 and CDR2: SEHNR, FQNEAQ (reference sequence). CDR3 in amino acids: CASSLGTGTTGANVLTF. For the CDR3, the DNA is TGTGCCAGCAGCTTAGGGACAGGGACCACTGGGGCCAACGTCCTGACTTTC.

In its sample, this clonotype was seen a few times. The V gene is TRBV20-1, the J gene TRBJ2-3; 8 bases line up with TRBD2. Germline lookup yields CDR1 DFQATT and CDR2 SNEGSKA (reference sequence). V lost 3 bases and J lost 1; bases outside the gene matches: 9. The CDR3 has 16 residues. The CDR3, as DNA: TGCAGTGCTAGCTCAAGGGATAGCGGGGGCACAGATACGCAGTATTTT. It translates to CSASSRDSGGTDTQYF.

With regard to this clonotype: This may come from a read error, since a much larger clone is one base off. The chain is built from TRBV7-9 and TRBJ2-5, with D perhaps TRBD2 (5 bases). The germline V gene encodes CDR1 SEHNR and CDR2 FQNEAQ (reference sequence). The CDR3 totals 13 residues. The V gene lost 8 bases and the J gene lost 5 bases, with 15 bases spanning the gap. The CDR3 bases are TGTGCCAGCCATAATGACGGGGTGGAGACCCAGTACTTC. Amino acids: CASHNDGVETQYF.